These 28 T cell receptor beta chains share one sample of origin, sequenced in a study of regulatory T cells. Study results and caveats: In CD3G-deficient patients, conventional CD4+ T cells were enriched for hydrophobic CDR3 residues at positions 6 and 7.

Primers: 52 TRBV forward and 13 TRBJ reverse. The repertoire was sequenced with immunoSEQ multiplex PCR; TCRdb's copy has only in-frame clones and lacks some. The repertoire holds 25,000 or so clones, 70% to 90% seen once, with about 1.3% in the top ten. The antigens these receptors bind are not known. Sequenced sample: conventional CD4+ T cells sorted from blood. These receptors were taken from a child under 18 with CD3G deficiency.

The J gene is TRBJ2-6, the V gene TRBV11-2; D call uncertain. The CDR3 loop spans 15 amino acids. The V end lost 1 base, the J end lost 0 bases, and 4 bases lay between the germline ends. The germline V gene has CDR1 SGHAT and CDR2 FQNNGV. The CDR3 sequence is CASSLVGSGANVLTF. CDR3 bases: TGTGCCAGCAGCTTAGTAGGCTCTGGGGCCAACGTCCTGACTTTC.

The chain employs TRBV18 and TRBJ2-1, with 10 bases fitting TRBD2. CDR3 length: 16 amino acids. The V gene end was trimmed by 5 bases and the J gene end by 6 bases; junction bases not matched to a gene: 10. CDR1 is KGHSH, CDR2 LQKENI, per germline. CDR3 in amino acids: CASSASLAGVINEQFF. The CDR3 DNA follows: TGTGCCAGCTCAGCCTCCCTAGCGGGAGTAATCAATGAGCAGTTCTTC.

The chain has TRBV7-8 and TRBJ2-7; 14 nucleotides align to TRBD2. Trimming at V came to 3 bases and at J to 7 bases, leaving 5 bases not matched to a gene. Germline CDR1 SGHVS, CDR2 FQNEAQ. This CDR3 has 15 residues. The CDR3 DNA follows: TGTGCCAGCAGCTTGGGACTAGCGGGAGTTGGGGAGCAGTACTTC. It codes for CASSLGLAGVGEQYF. Full variable domain (missing parts from reference TRBV7-8 and TRBJ2-7): GAGVSQSPRYKVAKRGQDVALRCDPISGHVSLFWYQQALGQGPEFLTYFQNEAQLDKSGLPSDRFFAERPEGSVSTLKIQRTQQEDSAVYLCASSLGLAGVGEQYFGPGTRLTVT.

In its sample, this clone was seen once. CDR3 nucleotide sequence: TGTGCCAGCAGCGCCCGGCCCCTAGCGGTCGTAGCCAAAAACATTCAGTACTTC. It specifies CASSARPLAVVAKNIQYF. The rearrangement links TRBV28 to TRBJ2-4; the match to TRBD2 covers 7 bases. V lost 6 bases to trimming and J lost 0 bases; unmatched junction nucleotides: 14. The germline V gene has CDR1 MDHEN and CDR2 SYDVKM. CDR3 length equals 18 residues. Full variable domain (remainder filled in from reference TRBV28 and TRBJ2-4): DVKVTQSSRYLVKRTGEKVFLECVQDMDHENMFWYRQDPGLGLRLIYFSYDVKMKEKGDIPEGYSVSREKKERFSLILESASTNQTSMYLCASSARPLAVVAKNIQYFGAGTRLSVL.

This clone was counted only a few times. The chain carries TRBV21-1 and TRBJ2-5; the D segment call TRBD1 is taken from the table without a DNA check. TRBV21-1 represents a pseudogene. This CDR3 is built from 14 residues. The CDR3 is CASSKSADQETQYF. CDR3 DNA: TGTGCCAGCAGCAAATCTGCAGACCAAGAGACCCAGTACTTC.

The J gene is TRBJ2-3, the V gene TRBV5-1; no definite D call. Germline V gene data show CDR1 as SGHRS and CDR2 as YFSETQ. Trimming removed 0 bases from V and 4 bases from J, with 15 bases in between. CDR3 length: 16 residues. The CDR3 region has the DNA TGCGCCAGCAGCTTGGGGTCGGCGCGACGGGCAGATACGCAGTATTTT. This gives the protein CASSLGSARRADTQYF. The variable domain in full, with the rest retrieved from reference TRBV5-1 and TRBJ2-3, is KAGVTQTPRYLIKTRGQQVTLSCSPISGHRSVSWYQQTPGQGLQFLFEYFSETQRNKGNFPGRFSGRQFSNSRSEMNVSTLELGDSALYLCASSLGSARRADTQYFGPGTRLTVL.

This clone was observed a few times. The chain is built from TRBV10-2 and TRBJ2-3; no definite D call. CDR3 length equals 13 residues. The germline V gene has CDR1 WSHSY and CDR2 SAAADI. Deletions cut 0 bases from V and 8 bases from J, with 9 bases between. This chain's CDR3 is CASSESTLLTQYF. CDR3 DNA: TGCGCCAGCAGTGAGTCGACCCTTCTTACGCAGTATTTT.

The CDR3 loop is CASSESTGKVDTQYF. In DNA form, the CDR3 reads TGCGCCAGCAGTGAGTCGACGGGGAAGGTAGATACGCAGTATTTT. The gene calls are TRBV10-2 and TRBJ2-3; D may be TRBD2 (5 bases). V lost 0 bases and J lost 5, with 12 bases in between. The CDR3 covers 15 residues. Germline V gene data show CDR1 as WSHSY and CDR2 as SAAADI.

The V gene is TRBV20-1, the J gene TRBJ2-3; D unclear. CDR1 is DFQATT, CDR2 SNEGSKA, per germline (reference sequence). Trimming removed 3 bases at V and 6 bases at J, with 7 bases between. CDR3 length equals 11 residues. CDR3: CSARNGDTQYF. For the CDR3, the DNA is TGCAGTGCTAGGAACGGGGATACGCAGTATTTT.

This chain connects TRBV5-1 to TRBJ1-1, with 9 bases aligning to TRBD1. V gave up 1 base and J gave up 2 bases; unmatched junction bases: 3. Germline CDR1 SGHRS, CDR2 YFSETQ. CDR3 length equals 15 residues. The CDR3: CASSLWDRDNTEAFF. As DNA, the CDR3 is TGCGCCAGCAGCTTGTGGGACAGGGACAACACTGAAGCTTTCTTT.

The J gene is TRBJ1-1, the V gene TRBV19; D remains unclear. CDR3 size: 13 residues. CDR1 and CDR2 (germline): LNHDA, SQIVND (reference sequence). The germline V and J ends were trimmed by 3 bases and 1 base, with 6 bases remaining between them. The CDR3 loop reads CASSMGRNTEAFF. CDR3 coding DNA: TGTGCCAGTAGTATGGGGAGGAACACTGAAGCTTTCTTT.

The V and J genes are TRBV6-1 and TRBJ1-2; 7 bases align to TRBD1. The CDR3 has 13 residues. Trimming removed 6 bases from V and 4 bases from J; junction bases left unmatched: 5. In germline, CDR1 is MNHNS, CDR2 SASEGT. CDR3 loop: CASREGQTYGYTF. The DNA for the CDR3 is TGTGCCAGCAGGGAGGGACAGACCTATGGCTACACCTTC.

This clone was seen a few times. V usage is TRBV28 and J usage is TRBJ2-2; 12 nucleotides match TRBD2. The V gene's germline CDR1 is MDHEN and CDR2 SYDVKM. J gave up 6 bases and V 3 bases, and 14 bases lay outside the gene matches. The CDR3 spans 19 residues. Here the CDR3 DNA reads TGTGCCAGCAGTTTCAGGGCTAGCGGGAGGGCCCTCCTTGCCGGGGAGCTGTTTTTT. Amino acids: CASSFRASGRALLAGELFF.

This chain links TRBV7-9 with TRBJ1-1; TRBD1 agrees at 11 bases. CDR1 SEHNR and CDR2 FQNEAQ come from the germline V gene (reference sequence). The CDR3 contains 12 residues. J gave up 11 bases and V 6 bases, and 5 bases lay outside the gene matches. DNA for the CDR3: TGTGCCAGCAGACTGGACAGGGGGCCTGCTTTCTTT. Translation gives CASRLDRGPAFF.

V and J are TRBV11-1 and TRBJ1-4, with D tentatively TRBD1 (6 bases). Germline values: CDR1 SGHAT, CDR2 FQDESV (reference sequence). The CDR3 runs to 16 residues. Trimming left V 3 bases short and J 2 bases short, with 13 bases between. CDR3 bases: TGTGCCAGCAGCTTTCGAGGACAGTTCACTAATGAAAAACTGTTTTTT. Its protein product is CASSFRGQFTNEKLFF.

This clone has only one observation. The chain couples TRBV30 to TRBJ2-1, with D perhaps matching TRBD1 (5 bases). The germline V gene has CDR1 GTSNPN and CDR2 SVGIG (reference sequence). The ends were cut back, 1 base at V and 0 bases at J, with 10 bases in the middle. The CDR3 sequence is 15 residues long. The CDR3: CAWSAKGYSYNEQFF. The CDR3 region has the DNA TGTGCCTGGAGTGCAAAGGGGTACTCCTACAATGAGCAGTTCTTC.

This chain joins TRBV27 and TRBJ2-7; D not certain. Germline CDR1 reads MNHEY; CDR2 reads SMNVEV (reference sequence). This CDR3 is built from 15 residues. V was trimmed by 2 bases and J by 1 base, leaving 12 bases between them. For the CDR3, the DNA is TGTGCCAGCAGTTTAAAAGCGACGGGTTCCTACGAGCAGTACTTC. Translating it yields CASSLKATGSYEQYF.

The CDR3 DNA is TGTGCCAGCAGTTATGAGGAGCAGTTGTACTTC. The encoded protein is CASSYEEQLYF. The V gene is TRBV28, the J gene TRBJ2-7, with D unclear. Trimming removed 4 bases at V and 12 bases at J, with 13 bases between. Germline V gene lookup returns CDR1 MDHEN and CDR2 SYDVKM. This CDR3 contains 11 residues.

The chain links TRBV6-1 to TRBJ2-7, with D uncertain. Germline-derived CDR1 and CDR2 are MNHNS and SASEGT. The V end was cut by 4 bases, the J end by 4 bases, with 8 bases between. CDR3 size: 12 residues. CDR3 coding DNA: TGTGCCAGCAGTGCTACAAGATACGAGCAGTACTTC. It specifies CASSATRYEQYF.

The chain couples TRBV5-1 to TRBJ2-1; perhaps D is TRBD1 or TRBD2 (5 bases each). The ends were cut back, 2 bases at V and 3 bases at J, with 12 bases in the middle. Germline values: CDR1 SGHRS, CDR2 YFSETQ. The CDR3 has 15 amino acids. CDR3 amino acids: CASSLWGRLYNEQFF. The CDR3 DNA reads TGCGCCAGCAGCTTATGGGGACGGCTCTACAATGAGCAGTTCTTC.

The genes are TRBV7-9 and TRBJ2-7, with 8 bases aligning to TRBD1. Germline trimming cut 5 bases from V and 5 bases from J; bases unmatched to any gene: 8. The CDR3 contains 14 residues. CDR1 SEHNR and CDR2 FQNEAQ come from the germline V gene (reference sequence). As DNA, the CDR3 is TGTGCCAGCAGCAAGACCGACAGGGGCAACGAGCAGTACTTC. Its translation is CASSKTDRGNEQYF.

The rearrangement uses TRBV18 and TRBJ1-1, with 9 bases that match TRBD1. The CDR3 is 14 amino acids. Unmatched junction bases numbered 3, after V lost 3 bases and J lost 4 bases. Per germline, CDR1 KGHSH and CDR2 LQKENI. CDR3 residues: CASSPQQGATEAFF. The CDR3 DNA reads TGTGCCAGCTCACCCCAACAGGGGGCCACTGAAGCTTTCTTT.

The rearrangement links TRBV5-1 to TRBJ2-7; 12 bases line up with TRBD1. CDR3 size: 14 residues. Germline CDR1 is SGHRS and CDR2 is YFSETQ. J was trimmed by 6 bases and V by 4 bases; bases with no gene match: 5. CDR3 in DNA: TGCGCCAGCAGCACGGGACAGGGGGCTGGCGAGCAGTACTTC. This gives the protein CASSTGQGAGEQYF. Full variable domain (outside the CDR3, taken from reference TRBV5-1 and TRBJ2-7): KAGVTQTPRYLIKTRGQQVTLSCSPISGHRSVSWYQQTPGQGLQFLFEYFSETQRNKGNFPGRFSGRQFSNSRSEMNVSTLELGDSALYLCASSTGQGAGEQYFGPGTRLTVT.

This clone occurred once. The chain has TRBV20-1 and TRBJ2-3; no definite D call. CDR1 is DFQATT, CDR2 SNEGSKA, per germline (reference sequence). The CDR3 is made up of 11 amino acids. V lost 4 bases to trimming and J lost 6 bases, with 8 bases between them. The CDR3 loop reads CSATNWDTQYF. The CDR3 DNA reads as TGCAGTGCTACTAACTGGGATACGCAGTATTTT.

The CDR3 is CASSLGSGTSSYNEQFF. CDR3 bases: TGCGCCAGCAGCTTGGGAAGCGGAACCAGCTCCTACAATGAGCAGTTCTTC. This chain connects TRBV5-1 to TRBJ2-1, with a weak D call TRBD2 (5 bases). Trimming removed 0 bases at V and 0 bases at J, with 13 bases between. CDR1 is SGHRS and CDR2 is YFSETQ in the germline V gene. This CDR3 has 17 residues.

This clone was observed a single time. The chain recombines TRBV19 with TRBJ2-7, with 12 bases aligning to TRBD1. V was clipped by 3 bases and J by 5 bases; unmatched bases: 5. Germline values: CDR1 LNHDA, CDR2 SQIVND (reference sequence). The CDR3 covers 15 residues. Here the CDR3 reads CASSIGTGGSDEQYF. Here the CDR3 DNA reads TGTGCCAGTAGTATCGGGACAGGGGGCAGCGACGAGCAGTACTTC.

V usage is TRBV27 and J usage is TRBJ2-7; 10 nucleotides align to TRBD1. Unmatched junction bases numbered 14, after V lost 2 bases and J lost 7 bases. The CDR3 loop spans 17 amino acids. Germline V gene sequence: CDR1 MNHEY, CDR2 SMNVEV (reference sequence). Here the CDR3 reads CASSLRTPGQGLWEQYF. The CDR3 DNA is TGTGCCAGCAGTTTACGGACACCGGGACAGGGGCTATGGGAGCAGTACTTC.

The chain employs TRBV6-1 and TRBJ1-1, with D tentatively TRBD1 (5 bases). The CDR3 contains 14 residues. The V gene's germline CDR1 is MNHNS and CDR2 SASEGT. Trimming cost V 6 bases and J 5 bases, with 16 bases left between them. CDR3 loop: CASRVGGMVTEAFF. For the CDR3, the DNA is TGTGCCAGCAGGGTCGGGGGTATGGTTACTGAAGCTTTCTTT.